Below, 10 T cell receptor beta chains from the same sample are listed, as sequenced in a study of cytomegalovirus exposure and HLA in healthy donors. The PCR had 60 Vbeta and 13 Jbeta primers. This table comes from immunoSEQ multiplex PCR, and its TCRdb copy is limited to in-frame clones, with some not included. The data show about 130,000 clones, 80% seen once. The sequencing input was PBMCs. The receptors shown here come from a male donor in good health and CMV-seronegative.

This clone was counted a few times. The V gene is TRBV6-5, the J gene TRBJ2-5, with 8 bases lining up with TRBD1. Trimming took 2 bases from V and 5 from J; bases not matched to a gene: 7. The CDR3 spans 15 residues. Germline CDR1 reads MNHEY; CDR2 reads SVGAGI. CDR3 residues: CASSYSQGAGETQYF. The CDR3 coding sequence is TGTGCCAGCAGTTACAGCCAGGGGGCCGGGGAGACCCAGTACTTC.

The chain employs TRBV9 and TRBJ2-7; TRBD1 agrees at 7 bases. V was clipped by 4 bases and J by 0 bases; unmatched bases: 4. The CDR3 has 14 residues. Germline values: CDR1 SGDLS, CDR2 YYNGEE. CDR3 sequence reads: CASSSRTGSYEQYF. CDR3 nucleotide sequence: TGTGCCAGCAGCTCGCGGACAGGCTCCTACGAGCAGTACTTC.

The rearrangement links TRBV30 to TRBJ1-1, with D maybe TRBD1 (6 bases). This CDR3 has 14 amino acids. V gave up 3 bases and J gave up 3 bases, with 14 bases separating them. From germline, CDR1 is GTSNPN and CDR2 SVGIG (reference sequence). The CDR3 sequence: CAWRVRGTDTEAFF. The CDR3, as DNA: TGTGCCTGGAGGGTCAGGGGAACCGACACTGAAGCTTTCTTT.

This clone showed up just a few times. The chain couples TRBV7-9 to TRBJ1-3; the match to TRBD1 covers 7 bases. The J segment lost 4 bases and the V segment lost 4 bases, leaving 10 bases of the junction unmatched. The CDR3 sequence is 16 residues long. Germline lookup yields CDR1 SEHNR and CDR2 FQNEAQ (reference sequence). The CDR3 loop is CASSWRDRQVGNTIYF. In DNA, the CDR3 is TGTGCCAGCAGCTGGAGGGACAGACAGGTCGGAAACACCATATATTTT.

V gene TRBV5-1 combines with J gene TRBJ2-7; no definite D call. The CDR3 sequence is 12 residues long. From germline, CDR1 is SGHRS and CDR2 YFSETQ. V gave up 3 bases and J gave up 6 bases, with 10 bases separating them. As DNA, the CDR3 is TGCGCCAGCAGCTCCCAATACGGCGAGCAGTACTTC. This translates into CASSSQYGEQYF.

The rearrangement uses TRBV7-2 and TRBJ1-5; D may be TRBD1 (5 bases). The CDR3 consists of 14 residues. The germline gives CDR1 SGHTA, CDR2 FQGNSA. The V end lost 4 bases, the J end lost 7 bases, and 14 bases lay between the germline ends. The CDR3 DNA sequence: TGTGCCAGCAGCTCCTGGACAAAAGACCAGCCCCAGCATTTT. The encoded protein is CASSSWTKDQPQHF.

CDR3 bases: TGCGCCAGCAGGCAGGGTAACCAAGAGACCCAGTACTTC. Encoded protein: CASRQGNQETQYF. The gene calls are TRBV5-1 and TRBJ2-5; D may be TRBD1 (5 bases). The germline CDR1 and CDR2 sequences are SGHRS and YFSETQ. The CDR3 contains 13 residues. Trimming left V 5 bases short and J 0 bases short, with 8 bases between.

CDR3 loop: CASSLGLANREQYF. CDR3 nucleotide sequence: TGCGCCAGCAGCTTGGGACTAGCAAATCGCGAGCAGTACTTC. The chain couples TRBV5-1 to TRBJ2-5; 7 bases are a match to TRBD2. The DNA end is more similar to TRBJ2-7, so the J call may be wrong. CDR1 SGHRS and CDR2 YFSETQ come from the germline V gene. The CDR3 has 14 residues.

The V gene is TRBV4-3, the J gene TRBJ2-5; TRBD1 aligns across 7 bases. Germline CDR1 is LGHNA and CDR2 is YSLEER. V lost 4 bases and J lost 1; bases outside the gene matches: 0. The CDR3 loop spans 13 amino acids. The CDR3 loop reads CASSRTGQETQYF. In DNA form, the CDR3 reads TGCGCCAGCAGCCGGACAGGCCAAGAGACCCAGTACTTC.

The chain links TRBV6-5 to TRBJ1-1, with 8 bases that match TRBD1. Trimming took 6 bases from V and 3 from J; bases not matched to a gene: 6. The CDR3 sequence is 14 residues long. The germline CDR1 and CDR2 sequences are MNHEY and SVGAGI. Here the CDR3 reads CASSRQGRDTEAFF. In DNA, the CDR3 is TGTGCCAGCAGCCGACAGGGGAGGGACACTGAAGCTTTCTTT.